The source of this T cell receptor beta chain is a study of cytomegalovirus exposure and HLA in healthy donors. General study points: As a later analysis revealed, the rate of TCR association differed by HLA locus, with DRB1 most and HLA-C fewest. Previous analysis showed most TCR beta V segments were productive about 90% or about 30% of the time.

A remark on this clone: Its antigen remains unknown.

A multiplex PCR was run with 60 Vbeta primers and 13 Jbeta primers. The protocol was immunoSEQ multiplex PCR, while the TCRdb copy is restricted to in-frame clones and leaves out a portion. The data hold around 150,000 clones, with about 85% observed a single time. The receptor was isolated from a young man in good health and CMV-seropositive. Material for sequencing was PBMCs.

The CDR3 region is CASSPALRGARETQYF. The CDR3 DNA reads as TGTGCCAGCAGCCCTGCTTTGCGGGGGGCTCGGGAGACCCAGTACTTC. V gene TRBV5-4 combines with J gene TRBJ2-5; 8 bases match TRBD2. The length of the CDR3 is 16 residues. Trimming at V came to 4 bases and at J to 5 bases, leaving 13 bases not matched to a gene. CDR1 is SGHNT and CDR2 is YYREEE in the germline V gene (reference sequence).